In its sample, the clone carrying this T cell receptor beta chain is medium-sized. This specimen belongs to a study of T cells after somatic rescue of genetic block. Only in-frame clones appear in the TCRdb table, and some are missing; sequencing was by immunoSEQ multiplex PCR. The top ten hold more than 13% of the sample, which has 14,000 to 15,000 clones, approximately 75% seen once. V was pared by 8 bases and J by 14 bases, with 14 bases of the junction left unmatched. CDR1 and CDR2 from the germline V gene are LNHDA and SQIVND (reference sequence). There are 15 residues in the CDR3. The sequenced sample consisted of peripheral blood mononuclear cells (PBMCs). This clonotype originated in a boy younger than 18. The chain recombines TRBV19 with TRBJ2-2; 13 positions agree with TRBD2. The CDR3 sequence: CASSTPPGLAGVLFF. The CDR3 nucleotides are TGTGCCAGTTCGACTCCCCCCGGACTAGCGGGAGTCCTGTTTTTT. The variable domain in full, completed from reference TRBV19 and TRBJ2-2, reads DGGITQSPKYLFRKEGQNVTLSCEQNLNHDAMYWYRQDPGQGLRLIYYSQIVNDFQKGDIAEGYSVSREKKESFPLTVTSAQKNPTAFYLCASSTPPGLAGVLFFGEGSRLTVL.